This T cell receptor (beta chain) was documented in a study of blood T cell repertoires in COVID-19. Study at large: Researchers got acute and convalescent COVID-19 samples from the United States, Italy and Spain. Sources were T cells, B-cell-depleted T cells, or PBMCs; the material itself was cDNA or gDNA.

Original processing notes: Amplified reference gene primers provided the basis for estimating nucleated cell counts. Method: immunoSEQ multiplex PCR; TCRdb's copy keeps in-frame clones and lacks some. For V, J and clone size, that table is used; D and trimming come from the DNA. Of tens of thousands of clones detected, about 81% appear once; the ten largest clones hold approximately 15%. V lost 9 bases and J lost 9; bases outside the gene matches: 7. The germline V gene has CDR1 SNHLY and CDR2 FYNNEI. The CDR3 has 12 amino acids. This receptor was identified in a woman older than 75 with acute or convalescent COVID-19. Input material: peripheral blood. This chain connects TRBV2 to TRBJ2-2; 7 bases line up with TRBD1. In nucleotides, the CDR3 is TGTGCCAGTTCGTACAGGGGAAGGGAGCTGTTTTTT. Protein product: CASSYRGRELFF.